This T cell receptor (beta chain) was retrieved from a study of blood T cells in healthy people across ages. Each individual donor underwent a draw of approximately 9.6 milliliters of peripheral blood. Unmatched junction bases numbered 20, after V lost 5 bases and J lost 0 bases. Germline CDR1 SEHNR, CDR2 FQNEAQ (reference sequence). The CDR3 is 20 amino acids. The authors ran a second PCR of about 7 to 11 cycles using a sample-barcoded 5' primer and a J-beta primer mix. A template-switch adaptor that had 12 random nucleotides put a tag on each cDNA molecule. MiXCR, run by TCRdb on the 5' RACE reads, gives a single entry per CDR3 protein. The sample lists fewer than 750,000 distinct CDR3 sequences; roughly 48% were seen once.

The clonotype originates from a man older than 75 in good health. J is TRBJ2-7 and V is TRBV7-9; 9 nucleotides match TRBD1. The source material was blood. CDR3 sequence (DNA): TGTGCCAGCAGCATACAGGGGGCCCTTCCTTCCACACATAGCTCCTACGAGCAGTACTTC. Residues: CASSIQGALPSTHSSYEQYF.